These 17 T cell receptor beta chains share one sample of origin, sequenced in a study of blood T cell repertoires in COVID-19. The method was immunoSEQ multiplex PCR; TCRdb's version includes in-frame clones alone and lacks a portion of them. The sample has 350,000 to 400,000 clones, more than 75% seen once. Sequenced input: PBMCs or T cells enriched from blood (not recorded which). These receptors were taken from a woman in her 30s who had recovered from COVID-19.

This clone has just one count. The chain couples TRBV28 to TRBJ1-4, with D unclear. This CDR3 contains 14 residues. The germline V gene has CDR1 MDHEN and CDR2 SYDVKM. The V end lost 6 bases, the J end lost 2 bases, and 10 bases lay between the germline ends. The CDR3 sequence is CASRSGVTNEKLFF. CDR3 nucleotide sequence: TGTGCCAGCAGGTCCGGGGTTACTAATGAAAAACTGTTTTTT.

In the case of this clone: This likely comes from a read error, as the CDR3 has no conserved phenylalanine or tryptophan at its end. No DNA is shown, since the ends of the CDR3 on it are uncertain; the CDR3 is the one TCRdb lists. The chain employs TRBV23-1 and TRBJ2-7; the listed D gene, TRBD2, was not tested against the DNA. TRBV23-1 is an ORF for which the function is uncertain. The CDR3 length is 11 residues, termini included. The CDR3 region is CARSQGRYLEE.

The CDR3 DNA follows: TGTGCCACCTCTCCGGGACAGGGGTACGAGCAGTACTTC. Translating it yields CATSPGQGYEQYF. V gene TRBV15 combines with J gene TRBJ2-7, with 10 bases that match TRBD1. Trimming cost V 8 bases and J 4 bases; bases outside gene matches: 5. This CDR3 region has 13 residues. Germline CDR1 LNHNV, CDR2 YYDKDF (reference sequence).

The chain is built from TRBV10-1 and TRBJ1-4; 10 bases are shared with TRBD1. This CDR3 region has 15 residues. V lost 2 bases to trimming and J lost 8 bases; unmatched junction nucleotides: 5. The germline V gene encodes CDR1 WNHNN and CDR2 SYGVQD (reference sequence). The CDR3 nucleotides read TGCGCCAGCAGTGAGGGGACAGGGGCTTCGGAAAAACTGTTTTTT. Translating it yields CASSEGTGASEKLFF.

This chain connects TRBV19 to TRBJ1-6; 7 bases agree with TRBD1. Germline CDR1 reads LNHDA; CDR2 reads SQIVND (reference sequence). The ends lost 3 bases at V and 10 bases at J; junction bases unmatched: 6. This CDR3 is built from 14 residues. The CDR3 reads CASSIRQGGSPLHF. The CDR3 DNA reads TGTGCCAGTAGTATCCGACAGGGTGGATCACCCCTCCACTTT.

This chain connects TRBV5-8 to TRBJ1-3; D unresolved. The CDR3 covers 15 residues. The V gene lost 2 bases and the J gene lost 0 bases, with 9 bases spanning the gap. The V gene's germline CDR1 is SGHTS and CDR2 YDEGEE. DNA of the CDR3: TGTGCCAGCAGCTTTACAGAGAGCTCTGGAAACACCATATATTTT. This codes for CASSFTESSGNTIYF.

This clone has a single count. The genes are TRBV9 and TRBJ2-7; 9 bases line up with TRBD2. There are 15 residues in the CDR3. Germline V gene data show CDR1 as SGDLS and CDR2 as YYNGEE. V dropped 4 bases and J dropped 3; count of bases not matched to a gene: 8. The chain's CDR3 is CASSRAAGGLYEQYF. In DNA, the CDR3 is TGTGCCAGCAGCCGGGCAGCGGGGGGTCTCTACGAGCAGTACTTC.

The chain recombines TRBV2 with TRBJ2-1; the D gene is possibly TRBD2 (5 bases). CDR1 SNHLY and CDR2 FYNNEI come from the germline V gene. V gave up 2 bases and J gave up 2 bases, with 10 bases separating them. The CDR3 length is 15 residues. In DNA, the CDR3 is TGTGCCAGCAGTGAAAGGCGGGCCGCCTACAATGAGCAGTTCTTC. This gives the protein CASSERRAAYNEQFF.

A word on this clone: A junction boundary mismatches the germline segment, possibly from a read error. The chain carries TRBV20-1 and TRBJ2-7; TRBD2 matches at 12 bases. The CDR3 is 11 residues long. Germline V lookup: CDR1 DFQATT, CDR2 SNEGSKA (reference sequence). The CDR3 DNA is TGCAGTGCCGGGGGACTAGCGGGCGAGGACTTC. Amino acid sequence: CSAGGLAGEDF.

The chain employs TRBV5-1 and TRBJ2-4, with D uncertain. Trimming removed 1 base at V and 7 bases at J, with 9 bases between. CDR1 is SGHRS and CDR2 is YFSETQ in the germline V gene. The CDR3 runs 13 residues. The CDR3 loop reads CASSLNTENIQYF. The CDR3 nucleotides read TGCGCCAGCAGCTTGAATACCGAGAACATTCAGTACTTC.

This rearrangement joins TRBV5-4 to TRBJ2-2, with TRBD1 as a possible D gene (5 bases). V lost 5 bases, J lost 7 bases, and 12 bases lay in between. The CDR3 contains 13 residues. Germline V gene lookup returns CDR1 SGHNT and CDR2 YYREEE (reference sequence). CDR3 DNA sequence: TGTGCCAGCAGACCCAGGGATGGCGGGGAGCTGTTTTTT. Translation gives CASRPRDGGELFF.

The CDR3 DNA sequence: TGTGCCAGCAGCTTGGTCACTATCTACGAGCAGTACTTC. Translation: CASSLVTIYEQYF. The V and J genes are TRBV5-8 and TRBJ2-7; no clear D. The CDR3 runs 13 residues. V lost 0 bases and J 3 bases, leaving 7 bases between the germline ends. CDR1 and CDR2 from the germline V gene are SGHTS and YDEGEE.

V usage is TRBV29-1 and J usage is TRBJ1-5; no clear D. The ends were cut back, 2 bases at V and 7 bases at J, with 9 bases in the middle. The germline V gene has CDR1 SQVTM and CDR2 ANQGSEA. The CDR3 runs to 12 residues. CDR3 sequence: CSVELEAQPQHF. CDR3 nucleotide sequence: TGCAGCGTTGAACTAGAGGCCCAGCCCCAGCATTTT. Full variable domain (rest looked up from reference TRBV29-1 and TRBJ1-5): SAVISQKPSRDICQRGTSLTIQCQVDSQVTMMFWYRQQPGQSLTLIATANQGSEATYESGFVIDKFPISRPNLTFSTLTVSNMSPEDSSIYLCSVELEAQPQHFGDGTRLSIL.

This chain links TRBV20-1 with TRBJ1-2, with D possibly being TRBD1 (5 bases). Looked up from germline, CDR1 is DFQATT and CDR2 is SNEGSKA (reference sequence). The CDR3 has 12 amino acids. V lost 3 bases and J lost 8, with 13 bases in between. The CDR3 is CSASGGAGGYTF. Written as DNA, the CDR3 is TGCAGTGCTAGTGGCGGGGCTGGAGGCTACACCTTC.

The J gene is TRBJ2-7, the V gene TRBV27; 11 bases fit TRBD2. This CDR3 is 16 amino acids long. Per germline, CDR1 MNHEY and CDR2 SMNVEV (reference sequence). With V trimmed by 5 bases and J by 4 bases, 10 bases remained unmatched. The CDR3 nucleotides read TGTGCCAGCAGTCCAACCGGGACTAGCGGTTCGTACGAGCAGTACTTC. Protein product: CASSPTGTSGSYEQYF.

The CDR3 coding sequence is TGTGCCAGCAGTGAAAATGACAGAAACTACGAGCAGTACTTC. As protein: CASSENDRNYEQYF. The chain employs TRBV25-1 and TRBJ2-7, with D tentatively TRBD1 (5 bases). The V gene's germline CDR1 is MGHDK and CDR2 SYGVNS. CDR3 size: 14 residues. The ends were cut back, 2 bases at V and 3 bases at J, with 11 bases in the middle.

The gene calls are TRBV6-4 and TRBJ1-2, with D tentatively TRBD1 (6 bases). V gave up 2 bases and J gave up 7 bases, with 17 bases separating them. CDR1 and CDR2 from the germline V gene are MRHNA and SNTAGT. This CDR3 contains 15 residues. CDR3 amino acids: CASSDDTGGAGGYTF. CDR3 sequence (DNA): TGTGCCAGCAGTGACGATACCGGGGGGGCCGGTGGCTACACCTTC.